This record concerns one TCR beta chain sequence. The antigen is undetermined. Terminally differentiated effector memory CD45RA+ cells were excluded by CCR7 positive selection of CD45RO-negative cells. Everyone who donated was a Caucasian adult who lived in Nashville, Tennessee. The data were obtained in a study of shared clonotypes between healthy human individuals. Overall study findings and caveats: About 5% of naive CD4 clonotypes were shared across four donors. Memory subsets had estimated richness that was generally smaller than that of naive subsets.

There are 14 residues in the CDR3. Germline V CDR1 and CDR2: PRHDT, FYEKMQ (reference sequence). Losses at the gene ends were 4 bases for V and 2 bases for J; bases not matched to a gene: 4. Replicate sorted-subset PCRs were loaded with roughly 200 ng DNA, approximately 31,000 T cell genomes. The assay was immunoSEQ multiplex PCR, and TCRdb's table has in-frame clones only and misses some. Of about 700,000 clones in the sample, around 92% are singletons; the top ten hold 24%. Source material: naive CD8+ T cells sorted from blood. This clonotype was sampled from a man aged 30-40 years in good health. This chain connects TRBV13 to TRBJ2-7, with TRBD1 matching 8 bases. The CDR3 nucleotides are TGTGCCAGCAGCTCGGCGGGACAGGCCTACGAGCAGTACTTC. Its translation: CASSSAGQAYEQYF.